This entry lists 19 T cell receptor beta chains sequenced from one sample in a study of blood T cell repertoires in COVID-19. Sequencing was performed with immunoSEQ multiplex PCR; in TCRdb, only in-frame clones are kept and a portion is missing. The data show 250,000 or so clones, with about 89% seen just once and over 8% held by the top ten. Sequenced material: peripheral blood. Receptors originate from a man in his forties with active or convalescent COVID-19.

The rearrangement joins TRBV9 to TRBJ2-5; 8 nucleotides match TRBD2. J was trimmed by 4 bases and V by 3 bases; bases with no gene match: 5. The CDR3 is 14 amino acids. CDR1 and CDR2 (germline): SGDLS, YYNGEE. This chain's CDR3 is CASSATGGTETQYF. In DNA form, the CDR3 reads TGTGCCAGCAGCGCCACGGGAGGGACAGAGACCCAGTACTTC.

The chain carries TRBV6-5 and TRBJ1-1; TRBD1 agrees at 7 bases. This CDR3 has 12 amino acids. CDR1 and CDR2 from the germline V gene are MNHEY and SVGAGI. V shed 6 bases and J 10 bases; nucleotides not matched to a gene: 8. The CDR3 loop is CASRPEGTAAFF. The DNA of the CDR3 is TGTGCCAGCAGGCCAGAGGGGACAGCAGCTTTCTTT.

This clone has a handful of counts. The gene calls are TRBV9 and TRBJ1-5; D unclear. The CDR3 is made up of 18 amino acids. The V gene lost 5 bases and the J gene lost 6 bases, with 27 bases spanning the gap. The germline V gene has CDR1 SGDLS and CDR2 YYNGEE. The CDR3, as DNA: TGTGCCAGCAGAGAGAGGAATCGGACTGACTATCCGGGTCAGCCCCAGCATTTT. It is translated as CASRERNRTDYPGQPQHF.

V and J are TRBV5-1 and TRBJ2-3; D unresolved. Germline lookup yields CDR1 SGHRS and CDR2 YFSETQ. The CDR3 consists of 14 residues. Trimming shortened V by 7 bases and J by 6 bases, and 18 bases separated the two germline ends. CDR3 bases: TGCGCCAGCGCTGGTAAGGAGTTTTCGGATACGCAGTATTTT. Its translation is CASAGKEFSDTQYF.

The chain carries TRBV30 and TRBJ1-4; D might be TRBD1 (5 bases). Trimming left V 0 bases short and J 7 bases short, with 15 bases between. CDR3 length equals 15 residues. Germline assignment: CDR1 GTSNPN and CDR2 SVGIG (reference sequence). CDR3 bases: TGTGCCTGGAGTGTAATGGGGGGTTGGGGTGAAAAACTGTTTTTT. Amino acid sequence: CAWSVMGGWGEKLFF.

The chain employs TRBV11-2 and TRBJ1-6, with 9 nucleotides matching TRBD1. The V gene end was trimmed by 7 bases and the J gene end by 5 bases; junction bases not matched to a gene: 9. Germline CDR1 reads SGHAT; CDR2 reads FQNNGV. This CDR3 has 16 amino acids. CDR3 in DNA: TGTGCCAGCATTGGGGACAGGGAACTTAATAATTCACCCCTCCACTTT. This encodes CASIGDRELNNSPLHF.

The chain couples TRBV19 to TRBJ2-7; TRBD1 agrees at 7 bases. J lost 0 bases, V lost 6 bases, and 8 bases had no gene match. The germline V gene encodes CDR1 LNHDA and CDR2 SQIVND (reference sequence). This CDR3 contains 15 residues. The CDR3 sequence: CASSLSSGGSYEQYF. In DNA form, the CDR3 reads TGTGCCAGTAGCCTCTCGTCAGGGGGCTCCTACGAGCAGTACTTC.

The CDR3 loop is CASSLAVGGSLSGNTIYF. DNA for the CDR3: TGTGCCAGCAGCTTAGCAGTGGGAGGTTCCCTCTCTGGAAACACCATATATTTT. The V and J genes are TRBV7-6 and TRBJ1-3; no clear D gene. Germline-derived CDR1 and CDR2 are SGHVS and FNYEAQ. This CDR3 contains 18 residues. Trimming shortened V by 0 bases and J by 0 bases, and 15 bases separated the two germline ends.

This clone appeared once. This sequence joins TRBV19 and TRBJ1-2, with D unclear. Trimming took 6 bases from V and 8 from J, leaving 13 bases between them. From germline, CDR1 is LNHDA and CDR2 SQIVND (reference sequence). The CDR3 sequence is 12 residues long. The CDR3 DNA is TGTGCCAGTAGCATGAGGGTGGACGGCTACACCTTC. Protein product: CASSMRVDGYTF.

The chain joins TRBV11-2 to TRBJ2-7; the match to TRBD1 covers 7 bases. The CDR3 contains 16 residues. Trimming took 0 bases from V and 3 from J; bases not matched to a gene: 8. Germline lookup yields CDR1 SGHAT and CDR2 FQNNGV. CDR3 residues: CASSLDIGTAFYEQYF. The CDR3 DNA follows: TGTGCCAGCAGCTTAGATATTGGGACAGCCTTCTACGAGCAGTACTTC.

The chain couples TRBV24-1 to TRBJ1-1, with 8 bases matching TRBD1. CDR3 length equals 18 residues. Per germline, CDR1 KGHDR and CDR2 SFDVKD. V was pared by 2 bases and J by 2 bases, with 12 bases of the junction left unmatched. CDR3 nucleotides: TGTGCCACCAGTGATTCAGACAGGGGTACTCTCTTAAACACTGAAGCTTTCTTT. It translates to CATSDSDRGTLLNTEAFF.

This rearrangement joins TRBV5-5 to TRBJ2-3; D is unclear. The germline V gene encodes CDR1 SGHKS and CDR2 YYEKEE (reference sequence). The CDR3 sequence is 14 residues long. The V end was cut by 0 bases, the J end by 4 bases, with 9 bases between. The chain's CDR3 is CASSLAGRADTQYF. The DNA for the CDR3 is TGTGCCAGCAGCTTGGCCGGCCGGGCAGATACGCAGTATTTT.

The CDR3 DNA is TGTGCCAGCTCAGTTAGTCAGGGAAATCAGCCCCAGCATTTT. It codes for CASSVSQGNQPQHF. V gene TRBV18 combines with J gene TRBJ1-5; a weak D match, TRBD1 (5 bases). CDR1 and CDR2 from the germline V gene are KGHSH and LQKENI. CDR3 length: 14 residues. V was shortened by 5 bases and J by 4 bases, with 12 bases between the two germline ends.

V and J are TRBV27 and TRBJ2-7; the match to TRBD1 covers 8 bases. The CDR3 totals 16 residues. Germline assignment: CDR1 MNHEY and CDR2 SMNVEV (reference sequence). V dropped 6 bases and J dropped 3; count of bases not matched to a gene: 13. In DNA form, the CDR3 reads TGTGCCAGCAGCATCACCCTACCCGGACAGGGCTACGAGCAGTACTTC. Translation gives CASSITLPGQGYEQYF.

The chain links TRBV30 to TRBJ1-1; D is uncertain. The germline V gene has CDR1 GTSNPN and CDR2 SVGIG (reference sequence). CDR3 length: 13 residues. V lost 3 bases to trimming and J lost 1 base, with 9 bases between them. The CDR3 loop is CAWSQAGNTEAFF. The CDR3 nucleotides are TGTGCCTGGAGCCAGGCCGGGAACACTGAAGCTTTCTTT.

The chain combines TRBV30 with TRBJ1-5, with D hard to call. Germline V gives CDR1 GTSNPN, CDR2 SVGIG (reference sequence). The germline V and J ends were trimmed by 2 bases and 5 bases, with 16 bases remaining between them. There are 15 residues in the CDR3. The CDR3 bases are TGTGCCTGGAGTACCCGACGGGGTTGGGATCAGCCCCAGCATTTT. Its protein is CAWSTRRGWDQPQHF.

The chain links TRBV2 to TRBJ2-7; D is ambiguous. Germline CDR1 is SNHLY and CDR2 is FYNNEI. The V and J ends lost 3 bases and 2 bases respectively, with 14 bases between them. The CDR3 totals 15 residues. The CDR3 region is CASSEMAVETYEQYF. The CDR3 bases are TGTGCCAGCAGTGAGATGGCAGTCGAAACCTACGAGCAGTACTTC.

The chain carries TRBV7-6 and TRBJ2-1; 9 bases are a match to TRBD2. CDR3 size: 18 residues. CDR1 and CDR2 (germline): SGHVS, FNYEAQ. J gave up 0 bases and V 2 bases, and 8 bases lay outside the gene matches. This chain's CDR3 is CASSLKPSGASSYNEQFF. CDR3 nucleotides: TGTGCCAGCAGCTTAAAGCCTAGCGGGGCTAGCTCCTACAATGAGCAGTTCTTC.

CDR3 amino acids: CASRDYPNEQFF. In nucleotides, the CDR3 is TGTGCCAGCCGGGACTACCCCAATGAGCAGTTCTTC. The chain is built from TRBV28 and TRBJ2-1, with 7 nucleotides matching TRBD2. J gave up 6 bases and V 8 bases, and 4 bases lay outside the gene matches. This CDR3 has 12 amino acids. Germline CDR1 and CDR2: MDHEN and SYDVKM.